What follows describes a single T cell receptor (beta chain). This specimen comes from a study of blood T cell repertoires in COVID-19. Across the whole study: PBMCs, B-cell-depleted T cells, or T cells were the source of the cDNA or gDNA that made up the material.

Generated by immunoSEQ multiplex PCR, the TCRdb table keeps only in-frame clones and is missing some. The sample shows roughly 380,000 clones, more than 85% of them seen only once. The CDR3 covers 18 residues. The V and J ends lost 0 bases and 9 bases, in that order; junction bases with no gene match: 15. Germline assignment: CDR1 LGHNA and CDR2 YNFKEQ. Sequenced material: PBMCs or T cells enriched from blood (not recorded which). This chain joins TRBV4-2 and TRBJ2-1, with 9 positions matching TRBD2. The receptor comes from a woman aged 25 to 39 who had recovered from COVID-19. The DNA of the CDR3 is TGTGCCAGCAGCCAAGAAACATTGGCTAGCGGGATGGTGGTTGAGCAGTTCTTC. Translated, it gives CASSQETLASGMVVEQFF.